This TCR beta chain was captured by sequencing in a study of T cells in Graves' hyperthyroidism and ophthalmopathy. Overall study results and limits: Blood also showed most of the thyroid clonotypes that were expanded above 0.001.

Amplified TCR beta CDR3 regions derived from RNA transcripts. With the HTBI primer set, the TCR CDR3 went through a first round of RT-PCR. TCRdb recomputed calls from the multiplex PCR reads with MiXCR, one row per CDR3 protein. The data contain some 370,000 distinct CDR3 sequences, roughly 15% of them singletons. Any symptoms of ophthalmopathy came after the first hyperthyroidism diagnosis, from which the blood sample dates. The CDR3 covers 13 residues. V was cut by 1 base and J by 6 bases, with 7 bases left in between. This clonotype was observed many times. The target antigen is unknown. The clonotype was recovered from a woman aged 25 to 45 with Graves' hyperthyroidism that later progressed to Graves' ophthalmopathy. The sequenced material came from blood. The gene calls are TRBV12-3 or TRBV12-4 and TRBJ1-5; no clear D gene. The CDR3 here is CASSLDGGQPQHF. In nucleotides, the CDR3 is TGTGCCAGCAGTTTAGACGGAGGTCAGCCCCAGCATTTT.